This TCR beta chain derives from a study of beta chain features in type 1 diabetes. Investigators reverse transcribed all isolated RNA, so they sequenced expressed TCRB transcripts. Sequenced by immunoSEQ multiplex PCR; TCRdb stores in-frame clones only, minus some. The sample includes 850,000 to 900,000 clones, roughly 16% of them seen just once. This clone was observed a few times. There are 12 residues in the CDR3. V gave up 0 bases and J gave up 10 bases, with 10 bases separating them. CDR1 MNHNY and CDR2 SVGAGI come from the germline V gene (reference sequence). The specimen sequenced was naive CD4+ T cells from blood. The rearrangement links TRBV6-6 to TRBJ2-7; D is perhaps TRBD2 (6 bases). This TCR was recovered from a woman between 18 and 30 years old in good health. The CDR3 bases are TGTGCCAGCAGTTACTCGACTAGGCACCAGTACTTC. Its protein is CASSYSTRHQYF.